Shown below are 6 T cell receptor beta chains from a single sample sequenced in a study of T cells expressing NK-cell markers. No DNA is given; TCRdb re-called the 5' RACE reads and lists each CDR3 protein once. The sample table sets out 120,000 to 150,000 distinct CDR3 sequences. The sequencing input was blood T cells: a sorted CD56 or NKG2C T cell subset, CD4+ or CD8+ T cells, or bulk PBMC T cells (not recorded which). The receptors derive from a young man in good health.

The chain's CDR3 is CASSLGRPPYNEQFF. This chain joins TRBV6-5 and TRBJ2-1; checking the TCRdb D call of TRBD1 is not possible without DNA. The CDR3 sequence is 15 residues long. Germline V CDR1 and CDR2: MNHEY, SVGAGI.

The rearrangement uses TRBV29-1 and TRBJ2-5; there is no DNA to check the TCRdb D call of TRBD2. There are 15 residues in the CDR3. Germline CDR1 reads SQVTM; CDR2 reads ANQGSEA. CDR3 residues: CSVERAGGFVETQYF.

The chain recombines TRBV12-3 or TRBV12-4 with TRBJ2-2; TCRdb returns TRBD1, unconfirmable since there is no DNA. The CDR3 consists of 14 residues. The chain's CDR3 is CASSITRAAGELFF.

CDR3 protein: CASGLVKGGGTQETQYF. The genes are TRBV12-5 and TRBJ2-5; there is no DNA to check the TCRdb D call of TRBD1. Looked up from germline, CDR1 is LGHNT and CDR2 is FRNRAP. The length of the CDR3 is 17 residues.

The chain carries TRBV13 and TRBJ2-7; the TRBD1 assignment by TCRdb is unverifiable without DNA. CDR1 and CDR2 from the germline V gene are PRHDT and FYEKMQ (reference sequence). The CDR3 covers 14 residues. This CDR3 is CASSPWGTPYEQYF.

The J gene is TRBJ2-3, the V gene TRBV20-1; with no DNA, the TCRdb D assignment of TRBD2 cannot be verified. Germline CDR1 is DFQATT and CDR2 is SNEGSKA (reference sequence). CDR3 length: 17 amino acids. The CDR3: CSARDRTSGRAADTQYF.